Sequencing of this TCR beta chain was carried out in a study of Graves' ophthalmopathy and Graves' hyperthyroidism. Trimming cost V 1 base and J 2 bases, with 17 bases left between them. The CDR3 consists of 18 residues. Germline V lookup: CDR1 SGHAT, CDR2 FQNNGV. Orbital computed tomography and thyroid ultrasound, along with TRAb, serum thyroxine and clinical symptoms, underpinned diagnosis. This clonotype was counted many times. As the template, RNA transcripts were used to amplify TCR beta CDR3 regions. HTBI primers were employed in first-round RT-PCR, then a second-round multiplex PCR followed. Via MiXCR, TCRdb re-called the multiplex PCR reads, giving one row per CDR3 protein. This table has about 370,000 distinct CDR3 sequences, around 18% appearing once.

The specimen was peripheral blood. This chain uses TRBV11-2 with TRBJ2-2, with D tentatively TRBD1 or TRBD2 (5 bases each). The clonotype comes from a woman younger than 35 with Graves' ophthalmopathy. The CDR3 spells CASSLGREISYNTGELFF. The DNA for the CDR3 is TGTGCCAGCAGCTTAGGCAGGGAGATCTCCTACAACACCGGGGAGCTGTTTTTT.